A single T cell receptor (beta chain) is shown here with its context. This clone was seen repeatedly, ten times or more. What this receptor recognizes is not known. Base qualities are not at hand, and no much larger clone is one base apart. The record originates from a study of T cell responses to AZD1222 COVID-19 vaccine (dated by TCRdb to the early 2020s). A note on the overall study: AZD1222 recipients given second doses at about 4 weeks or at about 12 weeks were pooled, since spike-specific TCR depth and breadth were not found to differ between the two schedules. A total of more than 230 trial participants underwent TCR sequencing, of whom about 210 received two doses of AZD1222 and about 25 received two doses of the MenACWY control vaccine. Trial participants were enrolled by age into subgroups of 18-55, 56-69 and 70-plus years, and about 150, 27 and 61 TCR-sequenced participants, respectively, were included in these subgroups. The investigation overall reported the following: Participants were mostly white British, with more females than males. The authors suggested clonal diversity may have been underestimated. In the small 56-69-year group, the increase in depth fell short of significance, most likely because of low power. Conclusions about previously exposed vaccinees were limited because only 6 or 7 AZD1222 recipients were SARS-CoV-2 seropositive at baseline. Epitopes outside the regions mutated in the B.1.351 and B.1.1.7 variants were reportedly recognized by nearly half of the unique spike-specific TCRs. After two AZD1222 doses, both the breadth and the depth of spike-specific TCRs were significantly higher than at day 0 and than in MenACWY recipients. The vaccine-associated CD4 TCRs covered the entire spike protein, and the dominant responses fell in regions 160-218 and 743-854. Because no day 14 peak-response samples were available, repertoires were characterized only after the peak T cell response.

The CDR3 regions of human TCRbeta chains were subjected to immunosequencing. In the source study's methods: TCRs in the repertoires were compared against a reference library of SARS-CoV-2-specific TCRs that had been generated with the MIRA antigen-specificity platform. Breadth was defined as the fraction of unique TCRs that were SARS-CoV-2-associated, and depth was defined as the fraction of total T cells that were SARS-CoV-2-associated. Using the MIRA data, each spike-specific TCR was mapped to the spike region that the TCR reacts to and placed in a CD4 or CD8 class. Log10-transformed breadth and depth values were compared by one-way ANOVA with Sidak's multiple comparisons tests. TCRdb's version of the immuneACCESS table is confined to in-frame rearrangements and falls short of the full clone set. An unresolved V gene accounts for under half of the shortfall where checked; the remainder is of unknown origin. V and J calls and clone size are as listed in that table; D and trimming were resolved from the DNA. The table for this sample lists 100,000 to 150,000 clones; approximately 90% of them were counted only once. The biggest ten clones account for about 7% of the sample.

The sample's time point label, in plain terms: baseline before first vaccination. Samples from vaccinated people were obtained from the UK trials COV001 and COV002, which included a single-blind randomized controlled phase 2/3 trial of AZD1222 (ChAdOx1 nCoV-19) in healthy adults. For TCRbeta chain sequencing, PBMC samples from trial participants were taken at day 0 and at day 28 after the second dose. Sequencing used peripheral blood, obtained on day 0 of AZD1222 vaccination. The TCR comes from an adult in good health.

The DNA is as follows: TGTGCCAGCAGCGTAGTGGGGGGCGTATTCGGCTCCTACAATGAGCAGTTCTTC. This gives the protein CASSVVGGVFGSYNEQFF. The chain employs TRBV9 and TRBJ2-1; the D gene cannot be resolved beyond TRBD1 or TRBD2, each matching 6 bases. CDR1 and CDR2 (SGDLS, YYNGEE) derive from the germline V gene. The CDR3 goes from the cysteine to the phenylalanine over 18 residues. Only the CDR3 region is kept as DNA, spanning 54 bases read in frame from base 1. V gives up 0 bases and J gives up 0 bases, and the segment between their germline ends measures 16 bases.